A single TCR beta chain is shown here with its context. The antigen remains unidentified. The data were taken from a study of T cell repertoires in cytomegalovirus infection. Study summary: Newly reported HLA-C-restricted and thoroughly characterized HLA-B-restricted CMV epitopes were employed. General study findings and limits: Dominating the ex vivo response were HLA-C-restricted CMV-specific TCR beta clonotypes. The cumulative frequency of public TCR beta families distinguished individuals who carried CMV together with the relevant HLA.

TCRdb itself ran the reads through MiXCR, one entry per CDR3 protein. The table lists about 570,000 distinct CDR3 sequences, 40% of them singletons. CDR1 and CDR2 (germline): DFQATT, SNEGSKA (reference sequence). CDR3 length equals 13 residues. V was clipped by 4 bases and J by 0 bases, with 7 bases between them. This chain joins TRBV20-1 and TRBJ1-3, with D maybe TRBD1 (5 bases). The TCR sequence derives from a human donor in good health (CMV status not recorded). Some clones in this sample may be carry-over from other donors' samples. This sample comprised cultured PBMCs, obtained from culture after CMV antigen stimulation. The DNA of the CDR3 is TGCAGTGCTACAGGGAGCTCTGGAAACACCATATATTTT. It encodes CSATGSSGNTIYF.